The 7 T cell receptor beta chains below come from one sample, sequenced in a study of blood T cell repertoires in COVID-19. Data came from immunoSEQ multiplex PCR; TCRdb stores just in-frame clones and leaves some out. Of some 200,000 clones in the sample, 83% were seen once. Sequenced: peripheral blood. The receptor set was obtained from a woman between 40 and 55 years old with acute or convalescent COVID-19.

The chain carries TRBV7-6 and TRBJ2-2, with TRBD2 as a possible D gene (6 bases). This CDR3 is built from 15 residues. The germline V and J ends were trimmed by 5 bases and 5 bases, with 15 bases remaining between them. The V gene's germline CDR1 is SGHVS and CDR2 FNYEAQ. The CDR3 here is CASSLQGGLTGELFF. The CDR3 DNA sequence: TGTGCCAGCAGCCTTCAAGGAGGGCTGACCGGGGAGCTGTTTTTT.

The chain employs TRBV4-2 and TRBJ1-2; the match to TRBD1 covers 7 bases. Germline V gene data show CDR1 as LGHNA and CDR2 as YNFKEQ. V trimming: 4 bases; J trimming: 7 bases; junction bases outside the gene matches: 3. This CDR3 contains 12 residues. DNA of the CDR3: TGTGCCAGCAGCCCAGGGGGTGGTGGCTACACCTTC. Translating gives CASSPGGGGYTF.

The chain links TRBV5-1 to TRBJ1-2; the D gene is possibly TRBD1 (6 bases). Germline values: CDR1 SGHRS, CDR2 YFSETQ. The ends were cut back, 0 bases at V and 3 bases at J, with 9 bases in the middle. This CDR3 has 14 residues. The CDR3 reads CASSLEQGHYGYTF. The CDR3 DNA is TGCGCCAGCAGCTTGGAACAGGGACACTATGGCTACACCTTC.

The V call is TRBV7-8, the J call TRBJ1-5; weak D call: TRBD1 (6 bases). V was clipped by 9 bases and J by 6 bases, with 15 bases between them. Per germline, CDR1 SGHVS and CDR2 FQNEAQ. The CDR3 totals 13 residues. The DNA for the CDR3 is TGTGCCAGTAACCTTCAGGGGCCTCAGCCCCAGCATTTT. Amino acid sequence: CASNLQGPQPQHF. Looking up the rest from reference TRBV7-8 and TRBJ1-5 gives the full variable domain: GAGVSQSPRYKVAKRGQDVALRCDPISGHVSLFWYQQALGQGPEFLTYFQNEAQLDKSGLPSDRFFAERPEGSVSTLKIQRTQQEDSAVYLCASNLQGPQPQHFGDGTRLSIL.

This chain joins TRBV3-1 (or the pseudogene TRBV3-2) and TRBJ1-2, with D hard to call. The germline gives CDR1 LGHDT, CDR2 YNNKEL (reference sequence). Between the trimmed V and J ends, which lost 2 bases and 4 bases, there was a span of 8 bases. The CDR3 has 13 amino acids. The chain's CDR3 is CASSQLNFYGYTF. The CDR3 bases are TGTGCCAGCAGCCAACTAAACTTCTATGGCTACACCTTC.

The rearrangement uses TRBV9 and TRBJ1-1; D gene uncertain. V lost 4 bases to trimming and J lost 4 bases, with 14 bases between them. Germline-derived CDR1 and CDR2 are SGDLS and YYNGEE. The CDR3 loop spans 14 amino acids. The CDR3 protein is CASSPWGGSTEAFF. CDR3 sequence (DNA): TGTGCCAGCAGCCCGTGGGGAGGTAGCACTGAAGCTTTCTTT.

The chain carries TRBV7-2 and TRBJ2-7; possible D gene TRBD1, 6 bases. The length of the CDR3 is 14 residues. Trimming removed 3 bases from V and 0 bases from J, with 9 bases in between. Looked up from germline, CDR1 is SGHTA and CDR2 is FQGNSA. DNA for the CDR3: TGTGCCAGCAGCTTTGACAGGAGCTCCTACGAGCAGTACTTC. Translation gives CASSFDRSSYEQYF. Supplemented by reference TRBV7-2 and TRBJ2-7, the full variable domain reads GAGVSQSPSNKVTEKGKDVELRCDPISGHTALYWYRQSLGQGLEFLIYFQGNSAPDKSGLPSDRFSAERTGGSVSTLTIQRTQQEDSAVYLCASSFDRSSYEQYFGPGTRLTVT.